This T cell receptor beta chain was sequenced during a study of T cells expressing NK-cell markers. Study context: TCR beta repertoires came from sorted CD3+CD56+NKG2C+, CD3+CD56+NKG2C- and CD3+CD56-NKG2C+ T cells. Seven of the eight sequenced donors were classified as HCMV-seropositive, and one was classified as seronegative. Regarding the study as a whole: Dominant NKG2C+ clonotype frequencies of 1.0-7.0% of CD8+ T cells were measured in over five donors.

The CDR3 length is 15 residues. Germline CDR1 DFQATT, CDR2 SNEGSKA (reference sequence). In regard to this clonotype: As yet, its antigen is unknown.

Using the 5' RACE reads, TCRdb records one entry per CDR3 protein without DNA. The sample yields approximately 150,000 distinct CDR3 sequences, of which the top ten take up 12%. The receptor's source is a man aged 18 to 30 in good health. The chain is built from TRBV20-1 and TRBJ2-6; TCRdb selects TRBD1, and the lack of DNA leaves this call unchecked. Sequencing was performed on blood T cells: a sorted CD56 or NKG2C T cell subset, CD4+ or CD8+ T cells, or bulk PBMC T cells (not recorded which). CDR3 amino acids: CSAGTGGRGANVLTF.